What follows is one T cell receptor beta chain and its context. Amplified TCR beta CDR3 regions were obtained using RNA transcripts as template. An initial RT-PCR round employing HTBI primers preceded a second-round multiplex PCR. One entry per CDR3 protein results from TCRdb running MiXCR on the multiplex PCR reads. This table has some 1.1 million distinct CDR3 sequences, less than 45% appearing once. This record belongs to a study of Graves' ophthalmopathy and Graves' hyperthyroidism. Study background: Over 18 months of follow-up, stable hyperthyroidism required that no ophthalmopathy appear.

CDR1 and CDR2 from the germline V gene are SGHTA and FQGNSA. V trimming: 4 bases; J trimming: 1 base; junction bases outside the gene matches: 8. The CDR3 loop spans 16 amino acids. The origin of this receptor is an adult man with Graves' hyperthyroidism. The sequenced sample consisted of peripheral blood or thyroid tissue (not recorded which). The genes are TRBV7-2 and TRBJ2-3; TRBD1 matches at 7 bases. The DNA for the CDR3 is TGTGCCAGCAGCTACGCGACAGGGATGGGCACAGATACGCAGTATTTT. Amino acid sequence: CASSYATGMGTDTQYF. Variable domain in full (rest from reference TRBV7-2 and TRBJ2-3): GAGVSQSPSNKVTEKGKDVELRCDPISGHTALYWYRQSLGQGLEFLIYFQGNSAPDKSGLPSDRFSAERTGGSVSTLTIQRTQQEDSAVYLCASSYATGMGTDTQYFGPGTRLTVL.